This paragraph covers one T cell receptor (beta chain) sequence. Germline CDR1 reads KGHSH; CDR2 reads LQKENI. Trimming took off 3 bases at V and 4 bases at J, with 12 bases between the two ends. This CDR3 contains 15 residues. TCRdb fed the 5' RACE reads into MiXCR, producing one record per CDR3 protein. The sample consists of 250,000 to 300,000 distinct CDR3 sequences, just under 9.5% of them appearing once. This sample was included in a study of identical twins. These data are also associated with another study on yellow fever vaccine responses in identical twins.

This sequence joins TRBV18 and TRBJ1-4; D gene unclear. The source material was CD8+ T cells sorted from blood. The sequence came from a woman under 30 in good health. The CDR3 spells CASSPGRTDNEKLFF. The DNA for the CDR3 is TGTGCCAGCTCACCTGGACGGACTGATAATGAAAAACTGTTTTTT.